This TCR beta chain was recorded in a study of blood T cells in healthy people across ages. Across the whole study: Per every two T cells, about one barcoded beta molecule was captured by template switching.

The authors ran a second PCR of about 7 to 12 cycles using a sample-barcoded 5' primer and a J-beta primer mix. TCRdb used MiXCR to reprocess the 5' RACE reads, holding one entry per CDR3 protein. The sample lists hundreds of thousands of distinct CDR3 sequences, roughly 43% occurring once. Germline values: CDR1 SQVTM, CDR2 ANQGSEA. There are 14 residues in the CDR3. After removal of 4 bases from V and 5 bases from J, the junction contained 9 bases not matched to a gene. The chain couples TRBV29-1 to TRBJ2-7, with TRBD1 matching over 9 bases. The sequence derives from a man aged 25-45 years in good health. The sequencing sample was made of blood. The CDR3 sequence is CSVVDRGMLNEQYF. The CDR3 DNA is TGCAGCGTTGTAGACAGGGGGATGTTAAACGAGCAGTACTTC.